A single sample gave rise to the 5 T cell receptor beta chains below, sequenced in a study of breast tumors, draining lymph nodes, adjacent tissues. The lymph nodes were axillary draining lymph nodes from breast cancer patients. Using its own MiXCR run on the multiplex PCR reads, TCRdb lists one record per CDR3 protein. The data contain about 230,000 distinct CDR3 sequences, 32% of them singletons. What was sequenced was axillary lymph node tissue. These receptors were obtained from a female donor with breast cancer. Some clones in this sample may be carry-over from other donors' samples.

This clonotype came up many times. The chain employs TRBV29-1 and TRBJ2-1; TRBD2 agrees at 9 bases. The CDR3 totals 12 residues. Looked up from germline, CDR1 is SQVTM and CDR2 is ANQGSEA. Losses at the gene ends were 8 bases for V and 9 bases for J; bases not matched to a gene: 8. The CDR3 nucleotides are TGCAGCTTCCGGACTAGCGATGGTGAGCAGTTCTTC. It codes for CSFRTSDGEQFF.

In its sample, this clonotype was seen a few times. This CDR3 is CASSLAGTGGTEAFF. In DNA form, the CDR3 reads TGTGCCAGCAGCTTGGCCGGGACAGGGGGCACTGAAGCTTTCTTT. This chain uses TRBV5-4 with TRBJ1-1, with 11 bases fitting TRBD1. The CDR3 length is 15 residues. The V gene's germline CDR1 is SGHNT and CDR2 YYREEE (reference sequence). J lost 4 bases, V lost 0 bases, and 2 bases had no gene match.

This clonotype has only a few counts. The genes are TRBV6-2 or TRBV6-3 and TRBJ2-3; 15 positions match TRBD2. V lost 5 bases and J lost 2; bases outside the gene matches: 11. The CDR3 has 19 amino acids. Looked up from germline, CDR1 is MNHEY and CDR2 is SVGEGT. CDR3 in DNA: TGTGCCAGCAGTCCCTCGGGACTAGCGGGAGGTATCAACACAGATACGCAGTATTTT. Protein product: CASSPSGLAGGINTDTQYF.

The gene calls are TRBV4-2 and TRBJ1-5; no clear D gene. The germline V and J ends were trimmed by 1 base and 6 bases, with 13 bases remaining between them. CDR3 length equals 15 residues. Germline V gene data show CDR1 as LGHNA and CDR2 as YNFKEQ. The DNA for the CDR3 is TGTGCCAGCAGCCAAGCGGCGGGAGGGAGTCAGCCCCAGCATTTT. It translates to CASSQAAGGSQPQHF.

This clonotype was found once. The chain employs TRBV29-1 and TRBJ2-7, with TRBD1 matching over 9 bases. Per the germline V gene, CDR1 is SQVTM and CDR2 is ANQGSEA. CDR3 size: 14 residues. Trimming cost V 8 bases and J 2 bases; bases outside gene matches: 10. CDR3 bases: TGCAGCAGTAGAGAGGGGACAGGGACCTACGAGCAGTACTTC. This codes for CSSREGTGTYEQYF.